This entry is about one T cell receptor (beta chain). Its antigen remains unknown. The entry originates in a study of graft-versus-host responses after intestinal transplantation. Background on the study: Induction with anti-thymocyte globulin, then tacrolimus and steroids for roughly 3 years, was given to all recipients. General study points: Recipient marrow held GvH clones, some first seen in ileum or blood. Graft-donor T cell macrochimerism coincided with high graft-versus-host to host-versus-graft clonal ratios in allografts.

Produced via immunoSEQ multiplex PCR; TCRdb's table is partial and in-frame only. Here the sample spans around 67,000 clones, over 70% being singletons. CDR3 length: 17 residues. V was clipped by 10 bases and J by 3 bases; unmatched bases: 20. Germline V CDR1 and CDR2: MGHRA, YSYEKL. The TCR sequence derives from a human donor who was the organ donor for an intestinal transplant. This specimen was unstimulated CD4+ T cells sorted from spleen or lymph node cells, taken before transplant. The V call is TRBV4-1, the J call TRBJ2-5; TRBD1 aligns across 7 bases. The CDR3 coding sequence is TGCGCCACAGGACCTGTATATAGACAGGGTGAAGAAGAGACCCAGTACTTC. Its protein product is CATGPVYRQGEEETQYF.